The 31 T cell receptor beta chains below come from one sample, sequenced in a study of CXCR3-negative and CXCR3-positive naive CD8 T cells. 5' RACE that incorporated UMI labels was used to prepare the TRB cDNA libraries. Each CDR3 protein gets one entry in TCRdb, which reprocessed the 5' RACE reads and gives no DNA. The specimen's table records over 40,000 distinct CDR3 sequences. The sequencing input was naive CXCR3- CD8+ T cells from blood. Noted subset: CD45RO-CCR7+CD27+CD95- naive CD8+ T cells lacking CXCR3 (TNR3-). The receptors were gathered from a human donor in good health. Some clones in this sample may be carry-over from other donors' samples.

CDR3: CASSQERGQGPQHF. The chain carries TRBV4-3 and TRBJ1-5; TCRdb lists TRBD1, though no DNA is available to test this call. Germline V gene data show CDR1 as LGHNA and CDR2 as YSLEER. CDR3 length: 14 amino acids.

The CDR3 is CASSSLQGPDTQYF. The J gene is TRBJ2-3, the V gene TRBV7-9; TCRdb designates TRBD1, a call that cannot be tested without DNA. This CDR3 contains 14 residues. Looked up from germline, CDR1 is SEHNR and CDR2 is FQNEAQ (reference sequence). Combining the CDR3 with reference TRBV7-9 and TRBJ2-3 gives the whole variable domain DTGVSQNPRHKITKRGQNVTFRCDPISEHNRLYWYRQTLGQGPEFLTYFQNEAQLEKSRLLSDRFSAERPKGSFSTLEIQRTEQGDSAMYLCASSSLQGPDTQYFGPGTRLTVL.

The CDR3 loop is CASSQDPAGELYNEQFF. The rearrangement uses TRBV4-3 and TRBJ2-1; the TRBD1 assignment by TCRdb is unverifiable without DNA. Germline V gene data show CDR1 as LGHNA and CDR2 as YSLEER. The CDR3 has 17 amino acids.

This rearrangement joins TRBV5-1 to TRBJ2-7; TCRdb's D call, TRBD1, is unchecked because there is no DNA. This CDR3 has 14 residues. Germline V gene data show CDR1 as SGHRS and CDR2 as YFSETQ. The CDR3 protein is CASSFRGAPYEQYF.

This chain joins TRBV29-1 and TRBJ2-5; the TCRdb call, TRBD2, lacks DNA for checking. This CDR3 has 14 amino acids. Germline CDR1 reads SQVTM; CDR2 reads ANQGSEA. This CDR3 reads CSVALVSNQETQYF.

V usage is TRBV7-2 and J usage is TRBJ2-7; TCRdb calls TRBD2, which cannot be checked without DNA. There are 18 residues in the CDR3. The germline CDR1 and CDR2 sequences are SGHTA and FQGNSA. The CDR3 is CASSHRGLERGDPYEQYF.

The rearrangement links TRBV7-2 to TRBJ2-1. Germline V gene lookup returns CDR1 SGHTA and CDR2 FQGNSA. CDR3 length: 11 amino acids. CDR3: CASSLFFEQFF.

This clonotype counts as medium-sized by frequency. The chain uses TRBV14 and TRBJ2-1; TCRdb names TRBD2, which stays unverified in the absence of DNA. The CDR3 sequence is 14 residues long. Germline loops: CDR1 SGHDN, CDR2 FVKESK. CDR3 residues: CASSPATSYNEQFF.

The chain combines TRBV5-6 with TRBJ2-7; TCRdb indicates TRBD1, and absent DNA this call remains unverified. The CDR3 is 13 amino acids. In germline, CDR1 is SGHDT, CDR2 YYEEEE. The CDR3 is CASSQTGGNEQYF.

The chain links TRBV12-3 or TRBV12-4 to TRBJ2-1. This CDR3 spans 12 amino acids. CDR3 sequence reads: CASSRVHNEQFF.

The genes are TRBV6-5 and TRBJ2-5; TCRdb's D gene call, TRBD1, goes unchecked for lack of DNA. There are 16 residues in the CDR3. Germline V gives CDR1 MNHEY, CDR2 SVGAGI. The CDR3 spells CASSYFGGGIKETQYF.

The V call is TRBV5-1, the J call TRBJ1-1; TCRdb picks TRBD1, but there is no DNA to check that call. Germline loops: CDR1 SGHRS, CDR2 YFSETQ. CDR3 length equals 15 residues. The CDR3 loop is CASSSSAGGNTEAFF.

V gene TRBV27 combines with J gene TRBJ1-1. The CDR3 loop spans 12 amino acids. The germline V gene encodes CDR1 MNHEY and CDR2 SMNVEV (reference sequence). CDR3 sequence reads: CASRHINTEAFF.

The gene calls are TRBV2 and TRBJ2-3; absent DNA, TCRdb's TRBD2 call cannot be checked. The CDR3 runs to 18 residues. The germline V gene encodes CDR1 SNHLY and CDR2 FYNNEI. The CDR3 sequence is CASSPSGEAGDPPDTQYF.

This chain links TRBV21-1 with TRBJ1-5; TCRdb proposes TRBD1, but this gene call is untestable without DNA. TRBV21-1 is tagged as a pseudogene. This CDR3 is built from 15 residues. CDR3: CASTRTVYSNQPQHF.

V usage is TRBV5-4 and J usage is TRBJ2-7; absent DNA, TCRdb's TRBD1 call cannot be checked. Germline-derived CDR1 and CDR2 are SGHNT and YYREEE (reference sequence). The CDR3 consists of 13 residues. CDR3 residues: CASSPPGTIEQYF.

The J gene is TRBJ1-1, the V gene TRBV19; TCRdb outputs TRBD1, but without DNA this stays unchecked. The CDR3 length is 18 residues. In germline, CDR1 is LNHDA, CDR2 SQIVND (reference sequence). CDR3 sequence reads: CASSPHWSGAHLNTEAFF.

This rearrangement joins TRBV6-2 or TRBV6-3 to TRBJ2-2; TCRdb indicates TRBD1, and absent DNA this call remains unverified. Germline V gene sequence: CDR1 MNHEY, CDR2 SVGEGT. This CDR3 has 16 residues. This CDR3 reads CASSYSFRVGTGELFF.

The chain uses TRBV4-3 and TRBJ2-7; checking the TCRdb D call of TRBD1 is not possible without DNA. Germline CDR1 is LGHNA and CDR2 is YSLEER. This CDR3 has 14 residues. CDR3 amino acids: CASSQDRDPYEQYF.

This sequence joins TRBV6-5 and TRBJ2-7; TCRdb picks TRBD2, but there is no DNA to check that call. CDR1 and CDR2 from the germline V gene are MNHEY and SVGAGI. This CDR3 is built from 13 residues. CDR3 sequence: CASSYGPTNEQYF.

CDR3 region: CASSLGQPNTGEPFF. The rearrangement uses TRBV4-1 and TRBJ2-2; TCRdb's D call, TRBD1, is unchecked because there is no DNA. Per germline, CDR1 MGHRA and CDR2 YSYEKL. The CDR3 totals 15 residues.

The chain combines TRBV6-5 with TRBJ1-2. Per germline, CDR1 MNHEY and CDR2 SVGAGI. The CDR3 has 16 residues. The CDR3 loop reads CASSYSLSLSNYGYTF.

J is TRBJ1-2 and V is TRBV29-1; TCRdb names TRBD1, which stays unverified in the absence of DNA. Per germline, CDR1 SQVTM and CDR2 ANQGSEA. This CDR3 spans 17 amino acids. CDR3 amino acids: CSVESSEGGAGNYGYTF.

The chain combines TRBV2 with TRBJ2-7. This CDR3 is built from 15 residues. Germline values: CDR1 SNHLY, CDR2 FYNNEI. CDR3 amino acids: CASSESGGVSYEQYF.

J is TRBJ1-2 and V is TRBV12-3 or TRBV12-4; the D call from TCRdb, TRBD1, cannot be confirmed without DNA. The CDR3 extends over 13 amino acids. The CDR3 is CASTLRPPEGYTF.

The gene calls are TRBV27 and TRBJ2-7; the D call of TRBD2 rests on TCRdb alone, since no DNA is present to check it. The CDR3 is 12 residues long. CDR1 is MNHEY and CDR2 is SMNVEV in the germline V gene (reference sequence). This CDR3 reads CASSPPSYEQYF.

This chain connects TRBV20-1 to TRBJ1-1; TCRdb's D gene call, TRBD1, goes unchecked for lack of DNA. Looked up from germline, CDR1 is DFQATT and CDR2 is SNEGSKA (reference sequence). This CDR3 is 13 amino acids long. The CDR3 reads CSAGTGQDTEAFF.

The V gene is TRBV7-9, the J gene TRBJ1-1. Germline V lookup: CDR1 SEHNR, CDR2 FQNEAQ (reference sequence). This CDR3 is 12 amino acids long. The CDR3 protein is CASSLDGVEAFF.

The chain is built from TRBV7-9 and TRBJ2-7; TCRdb calls TRBD2, which cannot be checked without DNA. Looked up from germline, CDR1 is SEHNR and CDR2 is FQNEAQ (reference sequence). The CDR3 spans 13 residues. CDR3 loop: CASSYSTRDEQYF.

The V call is TRBV28, the J call TRBJ1-6; TCRdb's D call of TRBD1 is untestable without DNA. Per germline, CDR1 MDHEN and CDR2 SYDVKM. The CDR3 has 14 residues. The CDR3 is CASSSTGGNSPLHF.

V is TRBV6-5 and J is TRBJ1-5; checking the TCRdb D call of TRBD1 is not possible without DNA. The germline V gene encodes CDR1 MNHEY and CDR2 SVGAGI. The CDR3 spans 20 residues. CDR3 region: CASRPGNLEGAPLRHQPQHF.